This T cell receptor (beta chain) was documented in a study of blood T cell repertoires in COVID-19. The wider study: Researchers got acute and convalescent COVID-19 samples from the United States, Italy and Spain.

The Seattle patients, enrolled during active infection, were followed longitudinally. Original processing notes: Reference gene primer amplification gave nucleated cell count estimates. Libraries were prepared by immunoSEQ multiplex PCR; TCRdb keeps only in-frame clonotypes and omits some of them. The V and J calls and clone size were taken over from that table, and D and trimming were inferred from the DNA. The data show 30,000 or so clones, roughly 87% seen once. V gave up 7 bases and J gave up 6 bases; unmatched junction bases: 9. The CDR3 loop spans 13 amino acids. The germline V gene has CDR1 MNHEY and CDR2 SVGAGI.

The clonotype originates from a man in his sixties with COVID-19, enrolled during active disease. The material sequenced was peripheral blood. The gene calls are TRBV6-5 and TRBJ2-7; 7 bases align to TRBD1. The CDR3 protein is CASTDRASPEQYF. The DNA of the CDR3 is TGTGCCAGCACAGACAGGGCTTCACCCGAGCAGTACTTC.